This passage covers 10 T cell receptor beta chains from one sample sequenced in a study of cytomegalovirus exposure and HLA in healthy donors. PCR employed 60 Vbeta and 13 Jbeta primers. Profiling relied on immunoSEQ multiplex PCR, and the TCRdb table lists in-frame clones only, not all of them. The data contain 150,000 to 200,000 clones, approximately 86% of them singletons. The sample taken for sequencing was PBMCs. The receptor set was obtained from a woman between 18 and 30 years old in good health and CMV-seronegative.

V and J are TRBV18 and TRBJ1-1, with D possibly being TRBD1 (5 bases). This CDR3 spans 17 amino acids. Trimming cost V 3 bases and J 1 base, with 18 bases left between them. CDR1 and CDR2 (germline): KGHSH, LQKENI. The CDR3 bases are TGTGCCAGCTCACCCCAAGAATGGGGGGAGAGGAACACTGAAGCTTTCTTT. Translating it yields CASSPQEWGERNTEAFF.

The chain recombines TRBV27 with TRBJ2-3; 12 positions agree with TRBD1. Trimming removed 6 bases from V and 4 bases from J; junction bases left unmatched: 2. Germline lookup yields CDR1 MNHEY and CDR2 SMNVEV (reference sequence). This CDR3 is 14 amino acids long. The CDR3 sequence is CASRGTGGADTQYF. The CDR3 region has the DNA TGTGCCAGCAGAGGGACAGGGGGCGCAGATACGCAGTATTTT.

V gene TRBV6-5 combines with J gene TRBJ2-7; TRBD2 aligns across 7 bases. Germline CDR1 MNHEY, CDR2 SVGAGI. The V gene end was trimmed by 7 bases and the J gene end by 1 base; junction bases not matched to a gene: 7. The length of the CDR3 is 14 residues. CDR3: CASNPSGGSYEQYF. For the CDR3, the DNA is TGTGCCAGCAATCCCTCGGGGGGTTCCTACGAGCAGTACTTC.

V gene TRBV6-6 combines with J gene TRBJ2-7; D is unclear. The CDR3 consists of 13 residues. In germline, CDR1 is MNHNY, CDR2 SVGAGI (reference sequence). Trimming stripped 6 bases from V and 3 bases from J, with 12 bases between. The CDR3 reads CASSTGADYEQYF. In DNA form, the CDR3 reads TGTGCCAGCAGCACCGGTGCCGACTACGAGCAGTACTTC.

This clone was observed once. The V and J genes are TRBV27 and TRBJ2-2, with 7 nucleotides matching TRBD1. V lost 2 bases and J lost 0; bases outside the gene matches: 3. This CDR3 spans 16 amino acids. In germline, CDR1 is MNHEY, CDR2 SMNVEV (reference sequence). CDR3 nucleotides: TGTGCCAGCAGTTTACGGACAGGCCCGAACACCGGGGAGCTGTTTTTT. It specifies CASSLRTGPNTGELFF.

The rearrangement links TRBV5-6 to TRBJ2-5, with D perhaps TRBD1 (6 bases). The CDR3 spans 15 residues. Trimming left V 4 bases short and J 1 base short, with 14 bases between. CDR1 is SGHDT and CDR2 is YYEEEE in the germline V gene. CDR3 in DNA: TGTGCCAGCAGCCGCTCGCAGGGGTTCCAAGAGACCCAGTACTTC. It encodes CASSRSQGFQETQYF.

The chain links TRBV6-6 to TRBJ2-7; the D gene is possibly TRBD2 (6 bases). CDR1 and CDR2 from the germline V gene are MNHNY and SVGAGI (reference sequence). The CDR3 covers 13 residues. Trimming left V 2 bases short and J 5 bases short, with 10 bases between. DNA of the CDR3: TGTGCCAGCAGTTACGGGGGGTGGCACGAGCAGTACTTC. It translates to CASSYGGWHEQYF.

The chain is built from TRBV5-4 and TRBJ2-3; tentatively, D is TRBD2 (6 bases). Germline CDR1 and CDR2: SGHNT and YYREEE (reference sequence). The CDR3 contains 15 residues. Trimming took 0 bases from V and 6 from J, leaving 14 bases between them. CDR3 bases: TGTGCCAGCAGCTTGGACGCACGTGGGGGGGATACGCAGTATTTT. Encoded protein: CASSLDARGGDTQYF.

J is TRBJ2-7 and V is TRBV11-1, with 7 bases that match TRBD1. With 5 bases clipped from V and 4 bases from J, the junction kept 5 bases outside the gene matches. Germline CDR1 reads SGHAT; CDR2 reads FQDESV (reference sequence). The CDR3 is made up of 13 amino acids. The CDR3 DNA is TGTGCCAGCAGCCAAGGGGGCCGTTACGAGCAGTACTTC. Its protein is CASSQGGRYEQYF.

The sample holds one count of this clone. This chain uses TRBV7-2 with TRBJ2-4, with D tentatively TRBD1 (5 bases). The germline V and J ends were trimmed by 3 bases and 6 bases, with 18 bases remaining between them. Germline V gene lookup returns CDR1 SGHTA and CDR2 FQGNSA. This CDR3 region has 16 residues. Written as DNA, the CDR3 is TGTGCCAGCAGCTTCAATCCAGGGTTACTCCTAAACATTCAGTACTTC. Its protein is CASSFNPGLLLNIQYF.